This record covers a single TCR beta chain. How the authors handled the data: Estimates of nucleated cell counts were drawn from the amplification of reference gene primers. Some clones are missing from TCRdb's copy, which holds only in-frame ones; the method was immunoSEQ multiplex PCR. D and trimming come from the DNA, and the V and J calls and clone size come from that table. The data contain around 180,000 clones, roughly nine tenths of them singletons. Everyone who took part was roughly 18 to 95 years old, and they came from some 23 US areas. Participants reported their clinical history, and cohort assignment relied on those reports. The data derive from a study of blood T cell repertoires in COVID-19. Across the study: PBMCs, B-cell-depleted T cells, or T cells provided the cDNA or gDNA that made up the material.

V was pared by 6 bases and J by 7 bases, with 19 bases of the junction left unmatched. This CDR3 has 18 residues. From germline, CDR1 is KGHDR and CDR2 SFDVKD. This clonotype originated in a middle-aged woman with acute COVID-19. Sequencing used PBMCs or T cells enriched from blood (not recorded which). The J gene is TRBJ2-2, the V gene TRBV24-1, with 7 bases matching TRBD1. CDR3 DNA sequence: TGTGCCACCAGTAGGAAGGATTACGGGACAGCTCAGGGCGGGGAGCTGTTTTTT. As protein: CATSRKDYGTAQGGELFF.